The rows below give T cell receptor beta chains drawn from one sample of a study of a mutant IDH1 vaccine in newly diagnosed glioma. The table came from immunoSEQ multiplex PCR; TCRdb's copy has only in-frame clones and leaves some out. Of about 54,000 clones detected, about 86% appear once; the ten largest clones hold 3% to 3.5%. The antigens these receptors bind are not known. Sequencing was performed on PBMCs, taken from a glioma patient whose treatment included an IDH1 peptide vaccine. The receptors were gathered from a man aged 25 to 45 with glioma. Both conserved end residues are part of each CDR3. The order of the fields is D gene, V gene, clone size, J gene, CDR3 DNA, CDR3 protein. A D gene is named only where the DNA matches it firmly. Only part of the rows carry a size: once, few, many, or a class if the clone is expanded.

TRBD1	TRBV7-9	NA	TRBJ2-7	TGTGCCAGCAGCTTGCCGGGACAGGGCAAATACGAGCAGTACTTC	CASSLPGQGKYEQYF
NA	TRBV5-1	NA	TRBJ1-1	TGCGCCAGCAGCTCGTTACGGGGTGGGAACACTGAAGCTTTCTTT	CASSSLRGGNTEAFF
NA	TRBV4-1	NA	TRBJ2-3	TGCGCCAGCAGCCATCCCCCGGGACGGGGCTCAGATACGCAGTATTTT	CASSHPPGRGSDTQYF
TRBD1	TRBV6-4	NA	TRBJ2-2	TGTGCCAGCAGTCCCGGGACAGGTCACACCGGGGAGCTGTTTTTT	CASSPGTGHTGELFF
NA	TRBV7-6	NA	TRBJ2-3	TGTGCCAGCAGCGCGACGGGCACAGATACGCAGTATTTT	CASSATGTDTQYF
TRBD2	TRBV7-9	NA	TRBJ2-7	TGTGCCAGCAGCGCCAGCGGGGTGTTTACCTACGAGCAGTACTTC	CASSASGVFTYEQYF
NA	TRBV4-1	NA	TRBJ1-2	TGCGCCAGCAGCCATCAGACAGACCTACTTTATGGCTACACCTTC	CASSHQTDLLYGYTF
NA	TRBV11-1	NA	TRBJ1-5	TGTGCCAGCAGCTTAGGATGGTGCTTAGAAAGGGTTGATCAGCCCCAGCATTTT	CASSLGWCLERVDQPQHF
TRBD2	TRBV7-6	once	TRBJ2-7	TGTGCCAGCAGCCCAGAGGCTAGCGGGGGGTGGTACGAGCAGTACTTC	CASSPEASGGWYEQYF
TRBD1	TRBV10-2	NA	TRBJ2-7	TGCGCCACCGGACAGGCCTACGAGCAGTACTTC	CATGQAYEQYF
TRBD1	TRBV25-1	few	TRBJ1-1	TGTGCCAGCAGAGACATGGACAGGCGAGACACTGAAGCTTTCTTT	CASRDMDRRDTEAFF
NA	TRBV10-3	NA	TRBJ2-2	TGTGCCATCAGTGATGAGAGGATGCGCACCGGGGAGCTGTTTTTT	CAISDERMRTGELFF
NA	TRBV5-1	NA	TRBJ1-2	TGCGCCAGCAGCCCTTTAGTAAGGGAGAAACTCTATGGCTACACCTTC	CASSPLVREKLYGYTF
TRBD1	TRBV19	NA	TRBJ1-4	TGTGCCAGTACCACCCGGTGGGCAGGGGGCGAAAAACTGTTTTTT	CASTTRWAGGEKLFF
TRBD2	TRBV6-1	once	TRBJ2-7	TGTGCCAGCAGTGAAAGCGGGGGACATCTTACCTACGAGCAGTACTTC	CASSESGGHLTYEQYF
NA	TRBV19	few	TRBJ1-2	TGTGCCAGTAGTACACGGGACGGCTCAAACTATGGCTACACCTTC	CASSTRDGSNYGYTF
NA	TRBV5-1	NA	TRBJ1-3	TGCGCCAGCAGCATGAGGACAGCCAACTCTGGAAACACCATATATTTT	CASSMRTANSGNTIYF
TRBD2	TRBV5-4	NA	TRBJ2-3	TGTGCCAGCAGCGCCGAAAGCGGGGCAAGCACAGATACGCAGTATTTT	CASSAESGASTDTQYF
NA	TRBV6-5	NA	TRBJ2-5	TGTGCCAGCCGCCCTACCAGGGGGGGAGAGACCCAGTACTTC	CASRPTRGGETQYF
NA	TRBV6-1	NA	TRBJ1-1	TGTGCCAGCAGCCCCACAGGGTCCACTGAAGCTTTCTTT	CASSPTGSTEAFF
TRBD1	TRBV5-1	NA	TRBJ1-1	TGCGCCAGCAGCTTGATGGGACAGGGGCAGGGGCGGAACACTGAAGCTTTCTTT	CASSLMGQGQGRNTEAFF
NA	TRBV9	few	TRBJ1-1	TGTGCCAGCAGCGTAGAGGTAAACACTGAAGCTTTCTTT	CASSVEVNTEAFF
NA	TRBV7-8	NA	TRBJ1-1	TGTGCCAGCAGCTTATTGAACACTGAAGCTTTCTTT	CASSLLNTEAFF
NA	TRBV2	NA	TRBJ2-5	TGTGCCAGCAGTGACGGGGGAGATGAGCAGTACTTC	CASSDGGDEQYF
NA	TRBV27	NA	TRBJ1-1	TGTGCCAGCAGACGTTTTGCGAGGGGATCCACTGAAGCTTTCTTT	CASRRFARGSTEAFF
NA	TRBV19	few	TRBJ1-2	TGTGCCAGTTTTAACTATGGCTACACCTTC	CASFNYGYTF
NA	TRBV30	NA	TRBJ1-2	TGTGCCTGGAGCACCCTTGGGAGCGCGAGGACGTCGGGCTACACCTTC	CAWSTLGSARTSGYTF
NA	TRBV5-1	NA	TRBJ2-3	TGCGCCAGCAGCTTGGGGCAGTTCCCTAGCACAGATACGCAGTATTTT	CASSLGQFPSTDTQYF
TRBD1	TRBV6-1	NA	TRBJ2-3	TGTGCCAGCAAGCGCACAGGGGCAGATACGCAGTATTTT	CASKRTGADTQYF
NA	TRBV11-2	NA	TRBJ2-7	TGTGCCAGCAGCTTTAATGGGGGAGCCTACGAGCAGTACTTC	CASSFNGGAYEQYF
TRBD2	TRBV5-8	NA	TRBJ2-3	TGTGCCAGCAGCTTTTCCCTAGCGGGGGGGCTCACGGGTACAGATACGCAGTATTTT	CASSFSLAGGLTGTDTQYF
NA	TRBV14	NA	TRBJ1-2	TGTGCCAGCAGCCTTGGGACCGTACTCTACTATGGCTACACCTTC	CASSLGTVLYYGYTF
NA	TRBV6-5	few	TRBJ1-1	TGTGCCAGCAGTTACTCATCCAGGGGTTTACCCGAAGCTTTCTTT	CASSYSSRGLPEAFF
NA	TRBV7-9	NA	TRBJ1-1	TGTGCCAGCAGCCCCTCGGTAAAAGCTATCGAAGCTTTCTTT	CASSPSVKAIEAFF
NA	TRBV5-1	once	TRBJ1-4	TGCGCCAGCAGCCAATTCCAGGGAACTAATGAAAAACTGTTTTTT	CASSQFQGTNEKLFF
TRBD1	TRBV11-2	NA	TRBJ1-6	TGTGCCAGCAGCCCCACGGGACAGGGAGGTAATTCACCCCTCCACTTT	CASSPTGQGGNSPLHF
NA	TRBV6-6	NA	TRBJ2-7	TGTGCCAGCAGAAGACAGGATTACGAGCAGTACTTC	CASRRQDYEQYF
TRBD1	TRBV10-2	NA	TRBJ2-1	TGCGCCAGCATATCCGGGACAGGCTTCAATGAGCAGTTCTTC	CASISGTGFNEQFF
TRBD1	TRBV2	once	TRBJ1-2	TGTGCCAGCAGTGGACAGGGTAGGGGTGGCTACACCTTC	CASSGQGRGGYTF
NA	TRBV13	NA	TRBJ1-2	TGTGCCAGCAAGACCTCTTCCGGGACTGTCGATGGCTACACCTTC	CASKTSSGTVDGYTF
NA	TRBV30	few	TRBJ1-4	TGTGCCTCAGGGGCATTCACTAATGAAAAACTGTTTTTT	CASGAFTNEKLFF
NA	TRBV7-9	NA	TRBJ1-4	TGTGCCAGCAGCTTACAGGGATTCACTAATGAAAAACTGTTTTTT	CASSLQGFTNEKLFF
NA	TRBV28	NA	TRBJ1-4	TGTGCCAGCACAGTCCGAATGAATGAAAAACTGTTTTTT	CASTVRMNEKLFF
NA	TRBV9	once	TRBJ2-2	TGTGCCAGCAGCGTCGGGAACAGGAGGAACACCGGGGAGCTGTTTTTT	CASSVGNRRNTGELFF
NA	TRBV6-1	NA	TRBJ1-2	TGTGCCAGCCGGGACAAAGCTAACTATGGCTACACCTTC	CASRDKANYGYTF
NA	TRBV7-9	NA	TRBJ2-7	TGTGCCAGCAGCTTAGGTCCCGGGTTCTACGAGCAGTACTTC	CASSLGPGFYEQYF
TRBD1	TRBV4-1	NA	TRBJ2-5	TGCGCCAGCAGCCAGTCCGGGACAGGGATATTGAGAGAGACCCAGTACTTC	CASSQSGTGILRETQYF
NA	TRBV6-1	NA	TRBJ2-7	TGTGCCGGAAGGACAAGGGGGACCTACGAGCAGTACTTC	CAGRTRGTYEQYF
TRBD1	TRBV27	NA	TRBJ2-7	TGTGCCAGCAGATCTTCTTCCGGGACAGGCCCTGTGGAGCAGTACTTC	CASRSSSGTGPVEQYF
NA	TRBV18	once	TRBJ2-7	TGTGCCAGCTCACCGTCAGCCTACGAGCAGTACTTC	CASSPSAYEQYF
TRBD1	TRBV19	NA	TRBJ1-1	TGTGCCAGTAGTACCCTACCGGGACAGGGGAGGACCACTGAAGCTTTCTTT	CASSTLPGQGRTTEAFF